The clone carrying this TCR beta chain was picked up many times. The CDR3 totals 12 residues. Trimming pared 8 bases from V and 4 bases from J, leaving 12 bases between. Germline V gene data show CDR1 as MDHEN and CDR2 as SYDVKM. Individual cDNA molecules carried attached unique molecular identifiers. TCRdb reprocessed the 5' RACE reads via MiXCR and lists one record per CDR3 protein. This sample carries 95,000 to 100,000 distinct CDR3 sequences, about 10% of them seen once, and the ten largest clones take 4.5% to 5.5%. The data belong to a study of early T cells in non-severe SARS-CoV-2 infection. Study-wide context: Chains were unpaired, as sequencing was done on bulk RNA from unsorted whole blood.

This sequence joins TRBV28 and TRBJ2-7, with D possibly TRBD2 on 5 matching bases. What was sequenced was whole blood. The receptor comes from an adult who was a healthcare worker with PCR-confirmed SARS-CoV-2 infection or an uninfected control (not recorded which). CDR3 coding DNA: TGTGCCAGCGCGATAGCGTATTACGAGCAGTACTTC. Protein product: CASAIAYYEQYF.